Listed below are T cell receptor beta chains from one sample, sequenced in a study of blood T cell repertoires in COVID-19. Produced via immunoSEQ multiplex PCR; TCRdb's table is partial and in-frame only. This repertoire shows under 200,000 clones, 70% to 90% found once; its top ten account for 0.8% to 1.2%. Sequenced input: peripheral blood. The receptors were sampled from a man in his forties with acute or convalescent COVID-19. The CDR3 runs from the conserved cysteine through the conserved F or W. D genes are given only for firm matches. Clone sizes are given selectively: once, few, many, or a class where the clone is expanded.

V gene,D gene,J gene,clone size,CDR3 protein,CDR3 DNA
TRBV18,-,TRBJ1-5,-,CASSPQGLPDQPQHF,TGTGCCAGCTCACCTCAGGGCCTACCCGATCAGCCCCAGCATTTT
TRBV6-1,TRBD1,TRBJ1-4,-,CASSAIQGKGAEKLFF,TGTGCCAGCAGTGCTATACAGGGAAAGGGGGCTGAAAAACTGTTTTTT
TRBV12-5,TRBD1,TRBJ1-6,few,CASGRDRSSSYNSPLHF,TGTGCTAGTGGTCGGGACAGGTCGAGCTCCTATAATTCACCCCTCCACTTT
TRBV7-9,-,TRBJ1-1,-,CASSLAAGVATEAFF,TGTGCCAGCAGCTTAGCAGCAGGGGTGGCCACTGAAGCTTTCTTT
TRBV19,TRBD1,TRBJ2-3,-,CASSIDRGPTMTQYF,TGTGCCAGTAGTATCGACAGGGGGCCAACGATGACGCAGTATTTT
TRBV10-2,-,TRBJ1-3,-,CASKPTDSPNTIYF,TGCGCCAGCAAACCGACAGATTCTCCAAACACCATATATTTT
TRBV2,-,TRBJ1-1,-,CASSLFRGEATEAFF,TGTGCCAGCAGCCTCTTCAGGGGAGAAGCCACTGAAGCTTTCTTT
TRBV9,-,TRBJ2-2,-,CASSVGGGTGELFF,TGTGCCAGCAGCGTAGGAGGAGGAACCGGGGAGCTGTTTTTT
TRBV10-3,-,TRBJ2-7,-,CAIAYSGSSYEQYF,TGTGCCATCGCATATAGCGGAAGCTCCTACGAGCAGTACTTC
TRBV6-5,-,TRBJ1-2,-,CASSRDPSPGYGYTF,TGTGCCAGCAGTCGCGACCCTTCTCCGGGCTATGGCTACACCTTC
TRBV2,TRBD1,TRBJ1-2,-,CASKIDRVNYGYTF,TGTGCCAGCAAAATTGACAGGGTCAACTATGGCTACACCTTC
TRBV19,TRBD2,TRBJ2-7,once,CASSMGGTTPYEQYF,TGTGCCAGTAGTATGGGAGGGACTACCCCCTACGAGCAGTACTTC
TRBV2,-,TRBJ1-5,-,CASSAWGGNQPQHF,TGTGCCAGCAGTGCTTGGGGAGGGAATCAGCCCCAGCATTTT
TRBV6-6,-,TRBJ2-7,few,CASSKRNEQYF,TGTGCCAGCAGTAAGCGAAACGAGCAGTACTTC
TRBV7-9,-,TRBJ2-7,-,CASSPLEYTNPDYYEQYF,TGTGCCAGCAGCCCTCTCGAGTATACAAACCCAGACTACTACGAGCAGTACTTC
TRBV10-3,-,TRBJ1-5,-,CATAQINQPQHF,TGTGCCACCGCCCAGATCAATCAGCCCCAGCATTTT
TRBV13,-,TRBJ1-4,-,CASSFERNEKLFF,TGTGCCAGCAGCTTCGAACGGAATGAAAAACTGTTTTTT
TRBV2,TRBD1,TRBJ1-3,few,CASRTGGSISGNTIYF,TGTGCCAGCAGGACAGGGGGCTCTATCTCTGGAAACACCATATATTTT
TRBV6-5,-,TRBJ2-7,-,CASRRVGSSYEQYF,TGTGCCAGCAGGAGGGTAGGGAGCTCCTACGAGCAGTACTTC
TRBV6-5,-,TRBJ2-1,few,CASSYWGTGVGEQFF,TGTGCCAGCAGTTACTGGGGAACGGGGGTTGGGGAGCAGTTCTTC
TRBV19,-,TRBJ2-1,-,CASADRHNEQFF,TGTGCCAGTGCGGACAGACACAATGAGCAGTTCTTC
TRBV7-8,TRBD2,TRBJ2-5,-,CASSLRSGGGQETQYF,TGTGCCAGCAGCCTCCGGTCCGGCGGGGGACAAGAGACCCAGTACTTC
TRBV10-3,-,TRBJ2-3,-,CAISTVSADTQYF,TGTGCCATCAGTACCGTCTCGGCAGATACGCAGTATTTT
TRBV19,-,TRBJ1-3,-,CASSTGSGNTIYF,TGTGCCAGTAGTACCGGCTCTGGAAACACCATATATTTT
TRBV3-1/TRBV3-2,TRBD1,TRBJ2-2,-,CASSLPDRGETGELFF,TGTGCCAGCAGCCTACCGGACAGGGGGGAAACCGGGGAGCTGTTTTTT
TRBV15,TRBD1,TRBJ2-4,few,CATSPLGQEGIQYF,TGTGCCACCAGCCCCCTCGGACAGGAAGGCATTCAGTACTTC
TRBV28,-,TRBJ1-1,once,CASRALEAFF,TGTGCCAGCAGGGCCCTTGAAGCTTTCTTT
TRBV6-4,-,TRBJ1-1,few,CASSVQVNTEAFF,TGTGCCAGCAGTGTACAGGTGAACACTGAAGCTTTCTTT
TRBV7-3,-,TRBJ2-2,-,CASSLTGGLPGSGELFF,TGTGCCAGCAGCTTAACAGGCGGGCTACCCGGGTCCGGGGAGCTGTTTTTT
TRBV7-3,-,TRBJ1-1,-,CASSSIRDTEAFF,TGTGCCAGCAGCAGTATACGGGACACTGAAGCTTTCTTT
TRBV5-1,TRBD1,TRBJ1-1,-,CASSPQGAPTEAFF,TGCGCCAGCAGCCCTCAGGGGGCGCCCACTGAAGCTTTCTTT
TRBV28,TRBD1,TRBJ1-3,-,CASSLTRQGIYGNTIYF,TGTGCCAGCAGTCTAACCCGACAGGGGATTTATGGAAACACCATATATTTT
TRBV5-4,TRBD1,TRBJ1-1,once,CASSPEVRGPRVYTEAFF,TGTGCCAGCAGCCCGGAAGTCAGGGGGCCGAGGGTATACACTGAAGCTTTCTTT
TRBV5-6,TRBD1,TRBJ2-5,once,CAVGDRRTWGETQYF,TGTGCCGTCGGGGACAGGCGAACCTGGGGGGAGACCCAGTACTTC
TRBV27,-,TRBJ1-1,-,CASSVGRGTEAFF,TGTGCCAGCTCGGTTGGACGGGGCACTGAAGCTTTCTTT
TRBV2,-,TRBJ2-7,-,CASSGERAYEQYF,TGTGCCAGCAGCGGAGAGCGGGCCTACGAGCAGTACTTC
TRBV7-9,-,TRBJ1-2,-,CASSLEGVSGYTF,TGTGCCAGCAGCTTAGAAGGAGTCTCTGGCTACACCTTC
TRBV7-2,TRBD1,TRBJ1-2,-,CASSSTGAPANYGYTF,TGTGCCAGCAGCTCGACAGGGGCCCCAGCTAACTATGGCTACACCTTC
TRBV6-5,-,TRBJ2-3,-,CASSRLVPSTDTQYF,TGTGCCAGCAGCCGACTAGTCCCTAGCACAGATACGCAGTATTTT
TRBV7-9,TRBD1,TRBJ1-4,-,CASSLGSGGSLNEKLFF,TGTGCCAGCAGCTTAGGGTCAGGGGGCAGTTTGAATGAAAAACTGTTTTTT
TRBV19,-,TRBJ2-1,-,CASSIGLNEQFF,TGTGCCAGTAGTATAGGACTAAATGAGCAGTTCTTC
TRBV5-1,TRBD2,TRBJ2-1,-,CASSLAVSGGSYNEQFF,TGCGCCAGCAGCTTGGCGGTTAGCGGGGGCTCCTACAATGAGCAGTTCTTC
TRBV5-1,-,TRBJ1-1,-,CASINGGVVFF,TGCGCCAGCATCAACGGCGGGGTAGTTTTCTTT
TRBV5-8,TRBD1,TRBJ2-7,-,CASSLSTGYYEQYF,TGTGCCAGCAGCTTATCGACAGGGTACTACGAGCAGTACTTC
TRBV12-3/TRBV12-4,TRBD1,TRBJ1-1,-,CASNTRGVAEAFF,TGTGCCAGCAATACCAGGGGGGTCGCTGAAGCTTTCTTT
TRBV7-8,-,TRBJ2-7,-,CASSPVLTYEQYF,TGTGCCAGCAGCCCTGTCTTAACCTACGAGCAGTACTTC
TRBV9,-,TRBJ1-5,-,CASSVVTQHSNQPQHF,TGTGCCAGCAGCGTAGTCACACAGCACAGCAATCAGCCCCAGCATTTT
TRBV2,TRBD1,TRBJ2-6,-,CASSETGGYSGANVLTF,TGTGCCAGCAGTGAGACAGGGGGCTACTCTGGGGCCAACGTCCTGACTTTC
TRBV6-1,-,TRBJ2-1,-,CASSEEGGGTGPYNEQFF,TGTGCCAGCAGTGAAGAGGGGGGAGGGACGGGACCCTACAATGAGCAGTTCTTC
TRBV18,-,TRBJ1-2,-,CASSPDRGGYTF,TGTGCCAGCTCACCGGACAGAGGGGGCTACACCTTC
TRBV19,TRBD2,TRBJ2-1,-,CASSKSGKLAGLNEQFF,TGTGCCAGTAGCAAATCCGGGAAACTAGCGGGGCTAAATGAGCAGTTCTTC
TRBV18,TRBD1,TRBJ2-5,once,CASSPPGTGGQYF,TGTGCCAGCTCACCACCGGGGACAGGGGGCCAGTACTTC
TRBV6-5,-,TRBJ1-1,-,CASSGHPNTEAFF,TGTGCCAGCAGCGGACACCCGAACACTGAAGCTTTCTTT